These 32 T cell receptor beta chains share one sample of origin, sequenced in a study of shared clonotypes between healthy human individuals. TCRdb's copy holds only in-frame clones and misses some; the assay was immunoSEQ multiplex PCR. The sample has some 490,000 clones; 70% to 85% are singletons. The sample taken for sequencing was PBMCs. The receptor set was obtained from a woman between 35 and 50 years old in good health. Some clones in this sample may be carry-over from other donors' samples.

J is TRBJ2-5 and V is TRBV30; 8 bases align to TRBD2. Germline V CDR1 and CDR2: GTSNPN, SVGIG (reference sequence). Trimming took 8 bases from V and 7 from J; bases not matched to a gene: 12. The CDR3 has 13 amino acids. The CDR3 loop reads CAGLGGGRGTQYF. CDR3 in DNA: TGTGCCGGGCTCGGGGGGGGCCGAGGGACCCAGTACTTC.

The chain combines TRBV28 with TRBJ2-3; 10 bases match TRBD2. This CDR3 has 16 residues. Germline-derived CDR1 and CDR2 are MDHEN and SYDVKM. With 2 bases clipped from V and 6 bases from J, the junction kept 8 bases outside the gene matches. CDR3 sequence (DNA): TGTGCCAGCAGTTTACTAGCGGGAGTTGGCAGGGATACGCAGTATTTT. Translated, it gives CASSLLAGVGRDTQYF.

V usage is TRBV11-3 and J usage is TRBJ2-1; D remains unclear. V was shortened by 5 bases and J by 4 bases, with 15 bases between the two germline ends. Germline CDR1 is SGHNT and CDR2 is YENEEA. This CDR3 has 15 amino acids. The CDR3 spells CASSLFSHEYNEQFF. In DNA form, the CDR3 reads TGTGCCAGCAGCCTCTTTTCCCACGAATACAATGAGCAGTTCTTC. Variable domain in full (rest from reference TRBV11-3 and TRBJ2-1): EAGVVQSPRYKIIEKKQPVAFWCNPISGHNTLYWYLQNLGQGPELLIRYENEEAVDDSQLPKDRFSAERLKGVDSTLKIQPAELGDSAVYLCASSLFSHEYNEQFFGPGTRLTVL.

V is TRBV7-2 and J is TRBJ1-1; D might be TRBD1 (5 bases). This CDR3 spans 14 amino acids. Trimming shortened V by 6 bases and J by 13 bases, and 24 bases separated the two germline ends. Germline-derived CDR1 and CDR2 are SGHTA and FQGNSA. CDR3 sequence reads: CASRQSLEGSRVFF. CDR3 coding DNA: TGTGCCAGCAGACAAAGTTTGGAGGGGAGCCGGGTTTTCTTT. The full variable domain, with the rest looked up from reference TRBV7-2 and TRBJ1-1, is GAGVSQSPSNKVTEKGKDVELRCDPISGHTALYWYRQSLGQGLEFLIYFQGNSAPDKSGLPSDRFSAERTGGSVSTLTIQRTQQEDSAVYLCASRQSLEGSRVFFGQGTRLTVV.

The chain employs TRBV4-1 and TRBJ2-1; 12 nucleotides line up with TRBD2. The CDR3 consists of 18 residues. Germline V gene lookup returns CDR1 MGHRA and CDR2 YSYEKL. Unmatched junction bases numbered 15, after V lost 3 bases and J lost 9 bases. CDR3 sequence: CASSHAIRLAGAFSEQFF. CDR3 nucleotide sequence: TGCGCCAGCAGCCACGCCATTAGACTAGCGGGAGCGTTTAGTGAGCAGTTCTTC.

The chain has TRBV28 and TRBJ2-2, with TRBD1 identical over 11 bases. The CDR3 covers 15 residues. CDR1 is MDHEN, CDR2 SYDVKM, per germline. V dropped 6 bases and J dropped 4; count of bases not matched to a gene: 4. CDR3 in DNA: TGTGCCAGCAGCCCGGGACAGGGGGTCACCGGGGAGCTGTTTTTT. Translating it yields CASSPGQGVTGELFF.

The J gene is TRBJ2-5, the V gene TRBV9; 7 nucleotides line up with TRBD2. The V segment lost 2 bases and the J segment 2 bases; nucleotides outside the gene matches: 6. Germline V gene data show CDR1 as SGDLS and CDR2 as YYNGEE. The CDR3 spans 15 residues. As DNA, the CDR3 is TGTGCCAGCAGCGTGGGCGGGAGTTGGCAAGAGACCCAGTACTTC. This gives the protein CASSVGGSWQETQYF.

The gene calls are TRBV28 and TRBJ2-1; 9 bases are a match to TRBD1. Germline V gene lookup returns CDR1 MDHEN and CDR2 SYDVKM. The V segment lost 3 bases and the J segment 0 bases; nucleotides outside the gene matches: 6. The CDR3 contains 17 residues. The CDR3 protein is CASSLPGQGRSYNEQFF. Here the CDR3 DNA reads TGTGCCAGCAGTTTGCCGGGACAGGGTCGCTCCTACAATGAGCAGTTCTTC.

The chain joins TRBV19 to TRBJ1-4; a possible D gene is TRBD1 (5 bases). This CDR3 is 14 amino acids long. Germline V lookup: CDR1 LNHDA, CDR2 SQIVND (reference sequence). V shed 7 bases and J shed 3 bases, with 12 bases lying between them. The CDR3 region is CASTPGAANEKLFF. DNA for the CDR3: TGTGCCAGTACTCCTGGGGCGGCTAATGAAAAACTGTTTTTT. Drawing the rest from reference TRBV19 and TRBJ1-4, the complete variable domain is DGGITQSPKYLFRKEGQNVTLSCEQNLNHDAMYWYRQDPGQGLRLIYYSQIVNDFQKGDIAEGYSVSREKKESFPLTVTSAQKNPTAFYLCASTPGAANEKLFFGSGTQLSVL.

This sequence joins TRBV19 and TRBJ2-2; 7 bases line up with TRBD2. The V and J ends lost 4 bases and 6 bases, in that order; junction bases with no gene match: 2. The CDR3 length is 13 residues. CDR1 and CDR2 from the germline V gene are LNHDA and SQIVND (reference sequence). Here the CDR3 DNA reads TGTGCCAGTAGTACTGGACTAGCCGGGGAGCTGTTTTTT. Translation: CASSTGLAGELFF.

The chain links TRBV29-1 to TRBJ1-3; D is uncertain. Trimming took off 4 bases at V and 0 bases at J, with 4 bases between the two ends. Per the germline V gene, CDR1 is SQVTM and CDR2 is ANQGSEA. The CDR3 covers 12 residues. The CDR3 nucleotides are TGCAGCGTTGTGATCTCTGGAAACACCATATATTTT. This codes for CSVVISGNTIYF.

The sample holds one count of this clone. The V gene is TRBV6-1, the J gene TRBJ2-7; D might be TRBD2 (6 bases). Trimming left V 7 bases short and J 4 bases short, with 17 bases between. Looked up from germline, CDR1 is MNHNS and CDR2 is SASEGT. The CDR3 runs to 14 residues. CDR3 amino acids: CASMRDPLAYEQYF. The CDR3 nucleotides read TGTGCCAGCATGCGGGACCCCCTAGCATACGAGCAGTACTTC.

The chain couples TRBV5-1 to TRBJ2-7, with 7 bases aligning to TRBD1. Trimming at V came to 4 bases and at J to 3 bases, leaving 13 bases not matched to a gene. This CDR3 comprises 16 residues. Germline assignment: CDR1 SGHRS and CDR2 YFSETQ. Written as DNA, the CDR3 is TGCGCCAGCAGCCCACCTTTAGACAGGGACCACTACGAGCAGTACTTC. Amino acid sequence: CASSPPLDRDHYEQYF.

This clone was counted at least ten times. The V gene is TRBV29-1, the J gene TRBJ1-1; no clear D gene. Trimming took 3 bases from V and 4 from J, leaving 9 bases between them. The CDR3 totals 12 residues. Germline V CDR1 and CDR2: SQVTM, ANQGSEA. The CDR3 DNA reads TGCAGCGTTGAGTTCCTATCCACTGAAGCTTTCTTT. Its translation: CSVEFLSTEAFF.

The chain combines TRBV25-1 with TRBJ2-1, with a possible D match to TRBD2 (6 bases). The CDR3 contains 12 residues. Trimming shortened V by 7 bases and J by 4 bases, and 8 bases separated the two germline ends. CDR1 and CDR2 (germline): MGHDK, SYGVNS. The CDR3 sequence is CASIAGYNEQFF. Here the CDR3 DNA reads TGTGCCAGCATCGCGGGGTACAATGAGCAGTTCTTC.

The chain recombines TRBV19 with TRBJ1-2; no clear D. Germline V CDR1 and CDR2: LNHDA, SQIVND (reference sequence). The CDR3 spans 15 residues. Deletions cut 1 base from V and 6 bases from J, with 15 bases between. The CDR3 nucleotides read TGTGCCAGTAGTATAGGTCGGAACCCTGGCGATGGCTACACCTTC. It yields the protein CASSIGRNPGDGYTF.

Regarding this clone: This may come from a read error, since a much larger clone is one base off. This CDR3 is missing its conserved last phenylalanine or tryptophan, likely due to a read error. V is TRBV30 and J is TRBJ1-1; D is ambiguous. CDR1 GTSNPN and CDR2 SVGIG come from the germline V gene (reference sequence). This CDR3 has 14 residues. The V and J ends lost 0 bases and 0 bases respectively, with 8 bases between them. The CDR3 sequence is CAWSVTEMNTEAFL. As DNA, the CDR3 is TGTGCCTGGAGTGTAACGGAGATGAACACTGAAGCTTTCCTT.

The rearrangement uses TRBV7-9 and TRBJ2-1; 8 bases match TRBD2. The CDR3 has 13 residues. Germline V gene data show CDR1 as SEHNR and CDR2 as FQNEAQ (reference sequence). V was pared by 9 bases and J by 1 base, with 2 bases of the junction left unmatched. DNA for the CDR3: TGTGCCAGTAGCGGGAATTCCTACAATGAGCAGTTCTTC. Translating gives CASSGNSYNEQFF.

V usage is TRBV6-1 and J usage is TRBJ2-3; 9 bases are shared with TRBD2. CDR3 length: 16 residues. In germline, CDR1 is MNHNS, CDR2 SASEGT. V gave up 3 bases and J gave up 0 bases; unmatched junction bases: 4. CDR3 bases: TGTGCCAGCAGTGATCTAGCGGGGTCTAGCACAGATACGCAGTATTTT. Translation gives CASSDLAGSSTDTQYF.

The CDR3 region has the DNA TGTGCCATCAGTGATTCTGGGACACCTAACGAGCAGTACTTC. Residues: CAISDSGTPNEQYF. V and J are TRBV10-3 and TRBJ2-7; D perhaps matches TRBD1 (6 bases). Germline V gene data show CDR1 as ENHRY and CDR2 as SYGVKD. The CDR3 covers 14 residues. V was shortened by 3 bases and J by 5 bases, with 14 bases between the two germline ends.

This clone came up many times. This rearrangement joins TRBV5-4 to TRBJ2-5; 7 nucleotides agree with TRBD2. Germline V gene lookup returns CDR1 SGHNT and CDR2 YYREEE (reference sequence). This CDR3 comprises 17 residues. After removal of 1 base from V and 2 bases from J, the junction contained 11 bases not matched to a gene. For the CDR3, the DNA is TGTGCCAGCAGCTTGTTCGTCGGGCTAGCGGAACAAGAGACCCAGTACTTC. Translated, it gives CASSLFVGLAEQETQYF.

This clone appeared a single time. V gene TRBV19 combines with J gene TRBJ1-1; D possibly corresponds to TRBD1 (6 bases). V lost 5 bases to trimming and J lost 4 bases, with 14 bases between them. CDR1 and CDR2 (germline): LNHDA, SQIVND (reference sequence). The CDR3 runs 14 residues. The CDR3 loop reads CASSQVGAPTEAFF. The CDR3 bases are TGTGCCAGTAGTCAAGTGGGGGCGCCCACTGAAGCTTTCTTT.

This clone was seen more than once but under ten times. The chain recombines TRBV15 with TRBJ2-7; D call uncertain. Per the germline V gene, CDR1 is LNHNV and CDR2 is YYDKDF (reference sequence). The ends were cut back, 0 bases at V and 3 bases at J, with 9 bases in the middle. CDR3 length equals 14 residues. This CDR3 reads CATSRDTWSYEQYF. The CDR3 DNA is TGTGCCACCAGCAGAGATACTTGGAGCTACGAGCAGTACTTC. The full variable domain, completed using reference TRBV15 and TRBJ2-7, is DAMVIQNPRYQVTQFGKPVTLSCSQTLNHNVMYWYQQKSSQAPKLLFHYYDKDFNNEADTPDNFQSRRPNTSFCFLDIRSPGLGDTAMYLCATSRDTWSYEQYFGPGTRLTVT.

The chain joins TRBV5-1 to TRBJ1-2; possible D gene TRBD1, 5 bases. This CDR3 has 16 amino acids. The V end was cut by 4 bases, the J end by 8 bases, with 24 bases between. Germline assignment: CDR1 SGHRS and CDR2 YFSETQ. DNA for the CDR3: TGCGCCAGCAGCCCGGGGACCGCTCAAGTGGCTGAGGGCTACACCTTC. Its protein is CASSPGTAQVAEGYTF. Using reference TRBV5-1 and TRBJ1-2 for the parts outside the CDR3, the full variable domain is KAGVTQTPRYLIKTRGQQVTLSCSPISGHRSVSWYQQTPGQGLQFLFEYFSETQRNKGNFPGRFSGRQFSNSRSEMNVSTLELGDSALYLCASSPGTAQVAEGYTFGSGTRLTVV.

The chain joins TRBV11-2 to TRBJ2-1; possibly TRBD2 for D (6 bases). The germline gives CDR1 SGHAT, CDR2 FQNNGV. The CDR3 contains 15 residues. V gave up 0 bases and J gave up 7 bases, with 13 bases separating them. CDR3 bases: TGTGCCAGCAGCTTAGACGGCGGGATTATTAATGAGCAGTTCTTC. Amino acid sequence: CASSLDGGIINEQFF.

Comment on this clone: A much larger clone is a single base away; this may be a read error. Within the sample, other DNA sequences also encode this same CDR3. This chain links TRBV9 with TRBJ2-7, with 13 positions matching TRBD2. The junction had 6 bases not matched to a gene; V was cut back by 3 bases and J by 6 bases. CDR3 size: 15 residues. Germline CDR1 reads SGDLS; CDR2 reads YYNGEE. This chain's CDR3 is CASSDGLAGVSEQYF. The CDR3, as DNA: TGTGCCAGCAGCGACGGACTAGCGGGGGTATCCGAGCAGTACTTC. The variable domain in full, completed from reference TRBV9 and TRBJ2-7, reads DSGVTQTPKHLITATGQRVTLRCSPRSGDLSVYWYQQSLDQGLQFLIQYYNGEERAKGNILERFSAQQFPDLHSELNLSSLELGDSALYFCASSDGLAGVSEQYFGPGTRLTVT.

This clone showed up just a few times. The chain recombines TRBV15 with TRBJ1-4; 8 nucleotides line up with TRBD1. This CDR3 is 18 amino acids long. V lost 0 bases, J lost 0 bases, and 6 bases stayed unmatched. Germline values: CDR1 LNHNV, CDR2 YYDKDF (reference sequence). This CDR3 reads CATSREGQAYATNEKLFF. Here the CDR3 DNA reads TGTGCCACCAGCAGAGAGGGACAGGCGTATGCAACTAATGAAAAACTGTTTTTT.

This chain uses TRBV28 with TRBJ2-1, with TRBD2 matching over 10 bases. Trimming cost V 2 bases and J 8 bases; bases outside gene matches: 12. The CDR3 loop spans 17 amino acids. Germline CDR1 is MDHEN and CDR2 is SYDVKM. This chain's CDR3 is CASSLGGASGSGDEQFF. The DNA for the CDR3 is TGTGCCAGCAGTTTAGGAGGGGCTAGCGGGAGTGGAGATGAGCAGTTCTTC. The full variable domain, rest sourced from reference TRBV28 and TRBJ2-1, is DVKVTQSSRYLVKRTGEKVFLECVQDMDHENMFWYRQDPGLGLRLIYFSYDVKMKEKGDIPEGYSVSREKKERFSLILESASTNQTSMYLCASSLGGASGSGDEQFFGPGTRLTVL.

Details on this clone: This may come from a read error, since a much larger clone is one base off. At the DNA level, this CDR3 is encoded by other sequences in the same sample as well. V gene TRBV10-2 combines with J gene TRBJ1-2; 7 nucleotides agree with TRBD1. CDR1 and CDR2 from the germline V gene are WSHSY and SAAADI. The CDR3 extends over 15 amino acids. The junction had 5 bases not matched to a gene; V was cut back by 0 bases and J by 4 bases. The CDR3 spells CASSESTGTSYGYTF. DNA of the CDR3: TGCGCCAGCAGTGAGTCGACAGGGACCAGCTATGGCTACACCTTC.

This chain joins TRBV23-1 and TRBJ2-5; D is undetermined. TRBV23-1 is noted as an ORF with a role that remains uncertain. The CDR3 is made up of 10 amino acids. The V end lost 3 bases, the J end lost 7 bases, and 3 bases lay between the germline ends. This CDR3 reads CASSHATQYF. The CDR3 DNA reads TGCGCCAGCAGTCATGCGACCCAGTACTTC.

This clone was observed a single time. The V and J genes are TRBV7-8 and TRBJ2-7, with a possible D match to TRBD2 (6 bases). Looked up from germline, CDR1 is SGHVS and CDR2 is FQNEAQ. V was cut by 3 bases and J by 3 bases, with 12 bases left in between. The CDR3 is 14 residues long. Here the CDR3 DNA reads TGTGCCAGCAGCTTGGGACGGGGGAACTACGAGCAGTACTTC. This translates into CASSLGRGNYEQYF.

V and J are TRBV5-5 and TRBJ2-7; D not certain. This CDR3 is 12 amino acids long. The V gene lost 0 bases and the J gene lost 7 bases, with 8 bases spanning the gap. Germline V lookup: CDR1 SGHKS, CDR2 YYEKEE (reference sequence). DNA of the CDR3: TGTGCCAGCAGCTTGGCCCGCAGAGAGCAGTACTTC. It encodes CASSLARREQYF.